What follows is one T cell receptor beta chain and its context. The junction departs from the called germline gene at one end, perhaps through a read error. Repertoires were generated with immunoSEQ multiplex PCR, while TCRdb's copy carries only in-frame clones and drops some. Of roughly 550,000 clones listed, around three quarters were seen once; the top ten hold about 0.013%. This entry comes from a study of shared T cell receptors in the human thymus. Germline lookup yields CDR1 KGHSY and CDR2 FQNENV. The length of the CDR3 is 13 residues. This sample was also put to use in a study of human thymus T cells.

Sequencing was done on a sample of thymocytes. The receptor was isolated from a boy younger than two with a congenital heart defect. The rearrangement joins TRBV16 to TRBJ2-7, with 9 bases lining up with TRBD1. The DNA of the CDR3 is TGTGCCAGTAGCCGGGACAGGGCCTACGAGCAGTACTTC. It encodes CASSRDRAYEQYF.